Detailed here is one TCR beta chain. Clones were read by immunoSEQ multiplex PCR, and TCRdb kept only the in-frame ones, dropping some. The data show roughly 300,000 clones, under 95% seen once. This CDR3 is built from 20 residues. With 3 bases clipped from V and 0 bases from J, the junction kept 16 bases outside the gene matches. Germline CDR1 is MDHEN and CDR2 is SYDVKM. These data come from a study of blood T cell repertoires in COVID-19. Individuals aged about 18 to 100 years were recruited from fewer than 30 US areas. The TCR originated in a woman between 40 and 50 years old with acute COVID-19. The chain has TRBV28 and TRBJ2-3, with TRBD1 matching over 9 bases. What was sequenced was PBMCs or T cells enriched from blood (not recorded which). The CDR3 here is CASSFTLRDREFSSTDTQYF. In DNA, the CDR3 is TGTGCCAGCAGTTTCACACTCCGGGACAGGGAATTCTCTAGCACAGATACGCAGTATTTT.